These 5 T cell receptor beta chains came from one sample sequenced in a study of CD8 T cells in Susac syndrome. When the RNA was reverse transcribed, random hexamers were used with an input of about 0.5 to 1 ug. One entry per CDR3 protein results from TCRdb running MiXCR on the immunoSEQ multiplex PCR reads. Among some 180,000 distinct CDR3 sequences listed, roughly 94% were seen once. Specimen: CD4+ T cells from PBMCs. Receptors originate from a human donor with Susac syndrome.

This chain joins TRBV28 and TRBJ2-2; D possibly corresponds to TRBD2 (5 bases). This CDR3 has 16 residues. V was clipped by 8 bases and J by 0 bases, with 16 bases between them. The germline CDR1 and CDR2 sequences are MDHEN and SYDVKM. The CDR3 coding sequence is TGTGCCAGCGGTTCGGTTGGGAGTGCGAACACCGGGGAGCTGTTTTTT. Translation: CASGSVGSANTGELFF.

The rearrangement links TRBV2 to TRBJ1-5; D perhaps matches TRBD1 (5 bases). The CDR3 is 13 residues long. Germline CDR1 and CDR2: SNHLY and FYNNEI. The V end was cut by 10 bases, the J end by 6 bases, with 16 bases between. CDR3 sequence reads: CATKQAGGQPQHF. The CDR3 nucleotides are TGTGCCACCAAACAGGCCGGTGGTCAGCCCCAGCATTTT.

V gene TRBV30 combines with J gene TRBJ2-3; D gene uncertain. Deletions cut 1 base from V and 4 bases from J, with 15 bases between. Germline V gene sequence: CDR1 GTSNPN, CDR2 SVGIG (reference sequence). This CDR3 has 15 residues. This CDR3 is CAWSEAYGGPDTQYF. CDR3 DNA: TGTGCCTGGAGTGAAGCCTACGGCGGACCAGATACGCAGTATTTT.

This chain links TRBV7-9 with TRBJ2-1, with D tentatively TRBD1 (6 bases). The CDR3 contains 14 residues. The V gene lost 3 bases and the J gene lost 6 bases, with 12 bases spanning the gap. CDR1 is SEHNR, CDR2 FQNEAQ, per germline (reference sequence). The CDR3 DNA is TGTGCCAGCAGCTTCCAGGACAGCAGCAATGAGCAGTTCTTC. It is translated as CASSFQDSSNEQFF.

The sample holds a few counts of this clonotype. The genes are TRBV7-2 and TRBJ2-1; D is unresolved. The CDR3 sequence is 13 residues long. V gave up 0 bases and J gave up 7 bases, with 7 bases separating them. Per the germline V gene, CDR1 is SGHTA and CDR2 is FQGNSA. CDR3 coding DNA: TGTGCCAGCAGCTTAGCGCTCCAGAATGAGCAGTTCTTC. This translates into CASSLALQNEQFF.